This entry features one T cell receptor beta chain sequence. Its target is not known. The CDR3 extends over 19 amino acids. V lost 4 bases, J lost 4 bases, and 15 bases stayed unmatched. Looked up from germline, CDR1 is SGHRS and CDR2 is YFSETQ. The data were obtained in a study of T-cell reconstitution after alpha-beta-depleted transplantation in children. Study findings and constraints: The origin of high day-60 TCRbeta diversity in some patients lay in surviving recipient T cells and thymic progenitors. A year post-transplant, T-cell counts and diversity derived mostly from newly produced T cells. As was reported, about two months after transplant, alpha-beta T cells came from several hundred expanded graft clones.

The authors prepared the TCRbeta library with unique molecular identifiers. TCRdb used MiXCR to reprocess the PCR reads, holding one entry per CDR3 protein. Among fewer than 700,000 distinct CDR3 sequences listed, roughly 13% were seen once. The V gene is TRBV5-1, the J gene TRBJ2-1; 12 bases are shared with TRBD2. The material sequenced was PBMCs, mostly from graft donor cells, taken 360 days after TCRalphabeta/CD19-depleted stem cell transplant. The clonotype originates from a male patient younger than 18 who had a stem cell transplant for acute myeloid leukemia, so the T cells may come from the graft donor. The CDR3 region has the DNA TGCGCCAGCAGCCTCCTAATTACTAGCGGGAGGAATGATTACAATGAGCAGTTCTTC. Protein product: CASSLLITSGRNDYNEQFF.